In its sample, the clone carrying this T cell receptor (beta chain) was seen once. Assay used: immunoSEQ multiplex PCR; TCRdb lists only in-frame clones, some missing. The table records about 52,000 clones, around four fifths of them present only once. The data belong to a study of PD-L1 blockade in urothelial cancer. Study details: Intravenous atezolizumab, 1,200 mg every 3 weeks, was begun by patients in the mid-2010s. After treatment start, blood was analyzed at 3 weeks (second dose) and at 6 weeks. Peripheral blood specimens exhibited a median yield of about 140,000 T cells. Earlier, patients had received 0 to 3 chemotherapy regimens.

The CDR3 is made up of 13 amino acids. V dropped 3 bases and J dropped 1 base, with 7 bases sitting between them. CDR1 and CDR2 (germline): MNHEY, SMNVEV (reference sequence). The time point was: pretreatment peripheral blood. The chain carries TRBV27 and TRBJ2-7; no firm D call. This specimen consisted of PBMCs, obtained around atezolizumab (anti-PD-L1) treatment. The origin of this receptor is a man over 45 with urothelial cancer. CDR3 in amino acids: CASSFRESYEQYF. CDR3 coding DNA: TGTGCCAGCAGTTTTAGAGAGTCCTACGAGCAGTACTTC.